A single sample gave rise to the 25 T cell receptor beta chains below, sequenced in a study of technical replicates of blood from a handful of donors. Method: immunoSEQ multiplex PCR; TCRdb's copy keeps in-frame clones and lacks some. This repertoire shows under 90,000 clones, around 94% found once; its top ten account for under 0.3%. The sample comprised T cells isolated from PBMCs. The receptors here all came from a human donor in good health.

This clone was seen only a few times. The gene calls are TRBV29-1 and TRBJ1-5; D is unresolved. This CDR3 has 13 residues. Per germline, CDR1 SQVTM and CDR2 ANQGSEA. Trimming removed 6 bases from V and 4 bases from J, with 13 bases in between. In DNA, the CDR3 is TGCAGCGTCTCAGCAGGTTCAAATCAGCCCCAGCATTTT. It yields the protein CSVSAGSNQPQHF.

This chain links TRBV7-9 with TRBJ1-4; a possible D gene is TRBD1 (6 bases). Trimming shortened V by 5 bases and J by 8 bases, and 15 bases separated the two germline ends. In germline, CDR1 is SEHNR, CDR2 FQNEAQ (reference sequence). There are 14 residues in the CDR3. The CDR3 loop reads CASSPTGIGEKLFF. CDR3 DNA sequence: TGTGCCAGCAGCCCTACAGGGATAGGGGAAAAACTGTTTTTT.

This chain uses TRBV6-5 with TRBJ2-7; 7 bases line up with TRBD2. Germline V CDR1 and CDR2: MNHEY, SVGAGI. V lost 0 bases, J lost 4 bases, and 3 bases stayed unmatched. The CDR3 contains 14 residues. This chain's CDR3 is CASSYSRGEYEQYF. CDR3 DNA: TGTGCCAGCAGTTACTCTCGGGGGGAATACGAGCAGTACTTC.

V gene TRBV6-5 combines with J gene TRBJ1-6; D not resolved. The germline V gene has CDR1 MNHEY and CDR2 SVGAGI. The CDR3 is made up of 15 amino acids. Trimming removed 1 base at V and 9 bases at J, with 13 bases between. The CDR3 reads CASSYWRVLGSPLHF. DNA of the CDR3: TGTGCCAGCAGTTACTGGAGGGTGTTGGGTTCACCCCTCCACTTT.

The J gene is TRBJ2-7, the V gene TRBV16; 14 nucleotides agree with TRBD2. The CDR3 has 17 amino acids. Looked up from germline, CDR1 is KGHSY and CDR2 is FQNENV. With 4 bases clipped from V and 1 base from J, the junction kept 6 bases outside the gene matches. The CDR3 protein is CASSPQGLAGASYEQYF. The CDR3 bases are TGTGCCAGCAGCCCTCAGGGACTAGCGGGAGCGTCCTACGAGCAGTACTTC.

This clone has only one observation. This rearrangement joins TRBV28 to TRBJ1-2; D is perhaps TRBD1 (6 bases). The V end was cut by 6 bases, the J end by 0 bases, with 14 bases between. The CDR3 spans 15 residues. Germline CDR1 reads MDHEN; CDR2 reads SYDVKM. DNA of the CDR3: TGTGCCAGCAGACCCTTGACAGGCCCTAACTATGGCTACACCTTC. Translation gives CASRPLTGPNYGYTF.

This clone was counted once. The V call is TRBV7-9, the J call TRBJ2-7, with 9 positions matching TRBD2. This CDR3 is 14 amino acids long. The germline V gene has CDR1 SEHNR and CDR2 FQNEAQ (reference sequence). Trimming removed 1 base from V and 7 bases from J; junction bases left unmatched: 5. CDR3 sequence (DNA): TGTGCCAGCAGCTTAGGCGGGGGGGGGAATGAGCAGTACTTC. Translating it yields CASSLGGGGNEQYF. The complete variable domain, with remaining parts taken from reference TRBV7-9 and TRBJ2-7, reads DTGVSQNPRHKITKRGQNVTFRCDPISEHNRLYWYRQTLGQGPEFLTYFQNEAQLEKSRLLSDRFSAERPKGSFSTLEIQRTEQGDSAMYLCASSLGGGGNEQYFGPGTRLTVT.

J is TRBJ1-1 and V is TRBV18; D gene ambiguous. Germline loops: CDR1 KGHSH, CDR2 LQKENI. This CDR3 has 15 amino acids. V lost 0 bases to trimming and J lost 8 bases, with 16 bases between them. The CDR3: CASSPPSFGSTEAFF. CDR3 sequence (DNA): TGTGCCAGCTCACCACCGTCTTTCGGGAGCACAGAAGCTTTCTTT.

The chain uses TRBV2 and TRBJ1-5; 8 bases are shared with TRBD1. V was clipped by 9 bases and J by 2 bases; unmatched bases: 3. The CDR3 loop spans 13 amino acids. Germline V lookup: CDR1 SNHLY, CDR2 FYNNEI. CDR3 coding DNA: TGTGCCAGTGGACAGGGCCGCAATCAGCCCCAGCATTTT. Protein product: CASGQGRNQPQHF.

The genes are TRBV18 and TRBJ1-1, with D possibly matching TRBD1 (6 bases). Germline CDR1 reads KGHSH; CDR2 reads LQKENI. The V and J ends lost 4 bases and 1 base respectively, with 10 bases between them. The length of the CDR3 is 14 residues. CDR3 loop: CASSLDSQNTEAFF. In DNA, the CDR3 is TGTGCCAGCTCACTGGACAGCCAGAACACTGAAGCTTTCTTT.

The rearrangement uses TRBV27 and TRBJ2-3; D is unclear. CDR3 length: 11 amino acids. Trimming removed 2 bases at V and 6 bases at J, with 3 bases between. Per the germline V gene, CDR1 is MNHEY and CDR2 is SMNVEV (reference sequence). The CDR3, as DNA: TGTGCCAGCAGTTTAGCGGATACGCAGTATTTT. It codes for CASSLADTQYF.

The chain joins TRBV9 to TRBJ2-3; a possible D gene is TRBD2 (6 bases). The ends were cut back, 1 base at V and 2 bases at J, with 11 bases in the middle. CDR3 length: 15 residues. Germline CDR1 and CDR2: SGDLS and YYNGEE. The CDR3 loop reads CASSVSGLPTDTQYF. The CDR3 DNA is TGTGCCAGCAGCGTATCAGGACTACCCACAGATACGCAGTATTTT. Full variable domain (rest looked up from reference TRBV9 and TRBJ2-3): DSGVTQTPKHLITATGQRVTLRCSPRSGDLSVYWYQQSLDQGLQFLIQYYNGEERAKGNILERFSAQQFPDLHSELNLSSLELGDSALYFCASSVSGLPTDTQYFGPGTRLTVL.

In DNA form, the CDR3 reads TGCGCCAGCAGCGTAGACGGGACAGGGATTTCAAAGCAGCATTTT. Protein sequence: CASSVDGTGISKQHF. V and J are TRBV5-1 and TRBJ1-5; TRBD1 agrees at 9 bases. Per the germline V gene, CDR1 is SGHRS and CDR2 is YFSETQ. The CDR3 sequence is 15 residues long. V shed 4 bases and J 13 bases; nucleotides not matched to a gene: 15.

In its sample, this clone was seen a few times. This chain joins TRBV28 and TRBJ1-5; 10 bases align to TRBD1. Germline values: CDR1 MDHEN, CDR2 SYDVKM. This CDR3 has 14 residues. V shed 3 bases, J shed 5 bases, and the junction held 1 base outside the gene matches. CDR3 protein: CASSLTGGDQPQHF. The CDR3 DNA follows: TGTGCCAGCAGTTTGACAGGGGGCGATCAGCCCCAGCATTTT.

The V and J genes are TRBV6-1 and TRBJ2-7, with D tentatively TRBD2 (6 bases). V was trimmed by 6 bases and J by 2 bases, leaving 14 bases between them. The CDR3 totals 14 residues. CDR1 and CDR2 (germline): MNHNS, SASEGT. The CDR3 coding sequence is TGTGCCAGCAGCCGGGACTTCTCAACCTACGAGCAGTACTTC. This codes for CASSRDFSTYEQYF.

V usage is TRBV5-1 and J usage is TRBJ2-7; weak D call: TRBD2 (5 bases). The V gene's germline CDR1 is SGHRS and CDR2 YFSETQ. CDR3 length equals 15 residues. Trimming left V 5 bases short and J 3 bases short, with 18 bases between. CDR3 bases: TGCGCCAGCAGACTAGACACGGATACTATCTACGAGCAGTACTTC. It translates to CASRLDTDTIYEQYF. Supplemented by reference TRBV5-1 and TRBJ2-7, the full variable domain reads KAGVTQTPRYLIKTRGQQVTLSCSPISGHRSVSWYQQTPGQGLQFLFEYFSETQRNKGNFPGRFSGRQFSNSRSEMNVSTLELGDSALYLCASRLDTDTIYEQYFGPGTRLTVT.

This chain's CDR3 is CASSLGSAGGLVEQFF. The CDR3 DNA reads as TGTGCCAGCAGCTTAGGGTCCGCGGGGGGGCTGGTTGAGCAGTTCTTC. J is TRBJ2-1 and V is TRBV13; TRBD2 agrees at 9 bases. Germline-derived CDR1 and CDR2 are PRHDT and FYEKMQ (reference sequence). CDR3 size: 16 residues. V shed 0 bases, J shed 9 bases, and the junction held 9 bases outside the gene matches.

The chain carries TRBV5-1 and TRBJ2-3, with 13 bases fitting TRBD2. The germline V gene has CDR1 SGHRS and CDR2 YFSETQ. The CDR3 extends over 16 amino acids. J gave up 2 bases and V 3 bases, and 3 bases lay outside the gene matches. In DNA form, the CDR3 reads TGCGCCAGCAGCTGGACTAGCGGGAGCGCCACAGATACGCAGTATTTT. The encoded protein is CASSWTSGSATDTQYF.

The chain's CDR3 is CASSSRTSGVETYEQYF. The CDR3 DNA reads TGTGCCAGCAGCTCCCGGACTAGCGGGGTCGAAACCTACGAGCAGTACTTC. The chain links TRBV11-3 to TRBJ2-7; 12 bases align to TRBD2. This CDR3 has 17 amino acids. Germline V lookup: CDR1 SGHNT, CDR2 YENEEA. J gave up 2 bases and V 4 bases, and 9 bases lay outside the gene matches.

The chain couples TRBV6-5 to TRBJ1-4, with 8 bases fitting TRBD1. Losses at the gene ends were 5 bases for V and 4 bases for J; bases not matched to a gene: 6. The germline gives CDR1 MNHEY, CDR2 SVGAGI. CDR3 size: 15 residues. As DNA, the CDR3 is TGTGCCAGCAGTCCCGGGGGACAGGTTAATGAAAAACTGTTTTTT. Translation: CASSPGGQVNEKLFF.

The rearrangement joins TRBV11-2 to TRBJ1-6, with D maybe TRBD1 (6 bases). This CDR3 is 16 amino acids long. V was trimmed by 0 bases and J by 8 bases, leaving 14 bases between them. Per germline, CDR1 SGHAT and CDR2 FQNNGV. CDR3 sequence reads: CASSLDLQGSDSPLHF. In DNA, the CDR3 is TGTGCCAGCAGCTTAGACCTACAGGGTTCCGATTCACCCCTCCACTTT.

The CDR3 nucleotides are TGTGCCAGCAGTTACACGGCTGCGGGGGGCTATGGCTACACCTTC. This gives the protein CASSYTAAGGYGYTF. The chain combines TRBV6-5 with TRBJ1-2; D is possibly TRBD1 (5 bases). V was clipped by 2 bases and J by 4 bases, with 14 bases between them. CDR1 MNHEY and CDR2 SVGAGI come from the germline V gene. The CDR3 runs 15 residues.

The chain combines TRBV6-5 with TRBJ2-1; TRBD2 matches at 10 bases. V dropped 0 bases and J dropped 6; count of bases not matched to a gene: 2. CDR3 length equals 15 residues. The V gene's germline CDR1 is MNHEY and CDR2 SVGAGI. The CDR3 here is CASSYSAGGLNEQFF. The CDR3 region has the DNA TGTGCCAGCAGTTACTCAGCGGGGGGGCTCAATGAGCAGTTCTTC.

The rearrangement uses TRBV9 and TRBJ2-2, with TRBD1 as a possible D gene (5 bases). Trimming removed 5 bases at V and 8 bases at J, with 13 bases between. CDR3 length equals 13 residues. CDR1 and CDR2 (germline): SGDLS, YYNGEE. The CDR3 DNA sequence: TGTGCCAGCAGAGATCAGGGATTTGGGGAGCTGTTTTTT. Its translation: CASRDQGFGELFF.

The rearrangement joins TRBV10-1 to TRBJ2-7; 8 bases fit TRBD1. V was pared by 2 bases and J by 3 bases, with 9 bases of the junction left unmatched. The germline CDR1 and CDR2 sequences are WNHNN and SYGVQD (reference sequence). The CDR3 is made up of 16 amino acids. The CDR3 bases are TGCGCCAGCAGTGAGGTATGGACAGGGAAAAGCTACGAGCAGTACTTC. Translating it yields CASSEVWTGKSYEQYF.